This T cell receptor beta chain was documented in a study of early T cells in non-severe SARS-CoV-2 infection. The overall study: It was bulk RNA from unsorted whole blood that was sequenced, and the chains were unpaired.

The CDR3 contains 15 residues. V was cut by 5 bases and J by 1 base, with 11 bases left in between. The germline gives CDR1 SEHNR, CDR2 FQNEAQ (reference sequence). There are many counts of this clonotype. Attached unique molecular identifiers marked individual cDNA molecules. MiXCR was run by TCRdb on the 5' RACE reads, yielding one entry per CDR3 protein. The sample has about 88,000 distinct CDR3 sequences; 15% are singletons. What was sequenced was whole blood. The receptor was derived from an adult who was a healthcare worker with PCR-confirmed SARS-CoV-2 infection or an uninfected control (not recorded which). The chain uses TRBV7-9 and TRBJ2-2, with a weak D call TRBD2 (5 bases). The CDR3 sequence is CASSRAGVNTGELFF. CDR3 DNA: TGTGCCAGCAGCCGAGCCGGGGTGAACACCGGGGAGCTGTTTTTT.